The rows below give T cell receptor beta chains drawn from one sample of a study of shared clonotypes between healthy human individuals. Profiling relied on immunoSEQ multiplex PCR, and the TCRdb table lists in-frame clones only, not all of them. The sample has some 2.4 million clones, under 95% seen once; the top ten hold about 0.39%. Sequencing was performed on naive CD4+ T cells from PBMCs. The receptors originated from a man aged 18 to 29 in good health. Some clones in this sample may be carry-over from other donors' samples. CDR3s include the opening cysteine and the closing phenylalanine or tryptophan. Fields, in order: D gene, V gene, CDR3 protein. A D gene is named only where the DNA matches it firmly.

>NA|TRBV18
CASSPRTKDNEQFF
>TRBD1|TRBV11-2
CASSFRQGASSGANVLTF
>NA|TRBV5-1
CASSLESPNTEAFF
>TRBD2|TRBV6-5
CASSQAGISYEQYF
>TRBD2|TRBV7-8
CASSLGSSGTYNEQFF
>NA|TRBV6-6
CASRPIQGREYF
>NA|TRBV28
CASSPLGEPQTATNEKLFF
>TRBD2|TRBV7-9
CASSLDSTGGITDTQYF
>NA|TRBV18
CASSPSTSQPQHF
>TRBD1|TRBV11-2
CASSQARGRGGTEAFF
>TRBD1|TRBV18
CASSPGTGTNEKLFF
>NA|TRBV6-1
CASSLDPTGYGYTF
>NA|TRBV27
CASSFRPQTYEQYF
>TRBD1|TRBV5-1
CASSQRQGSQETQYF
>NA|TRBV29-1
CSVDAGFNEKLFF